The clone carrying this T cell receptor beta chain has only one observation. At one end, the junction sequence differs from germline, possibly due to a read error. RNA transcripts yielded amplified TCR beta CDR3 regions. HTBI primers were used for first-round RT-PCR of the TCR CDR3. TCRdb analysed the multiplex PCR reads with MiXCR anew, one entry per CDR3 protein. This sample yields approximately 510,000 distinct CDR3 sequences, of which around 50% are seen a single time; approximately 44% belongs to the top ten. This record comes from a study of T cells in Graves' hyperthyroidism and ophthalmopathy. Used for diagnoses were clinical symptoms, serum thyroxine and TRAb, thyroid ultrasound and orbital computed tomography. Sequenced: peripheral blood or thyroid tissue (not recorded which). The TCR comes from an adult woman with Graves' disease, either hyperthyroidism or ophthalmopathy (not recorded which).

CDR3 DNA sequence: TGCGCCGGCAGCTTGGCCGTCAGGTCACCCCTCCACTTT. This translates into CAGSLAVRSPLHF. The genes are TRBV5-1 and TRBJ1-6, with unresolved D. CDR1 and CDR2 (germline): SGHRS, YFSETQ. This CDR3 comprises 13 residues.